This entry lists 5 T cell receptor beta chains sequenced from one sample in a study of a mutant IDH1 vaccine in newly diagnosed glioma. Sequencing used immunoSEQ multiplex PCR; TCRdb keeps in-frame clones, though not all of them. The repertoire holds around 60,000 clones, roughly 84% seen once, with approximately 8.3% in the top ten. Time point given: week 11, during vaccination. One vaccine dose held 300 ug of mutant IDH1 20-mer peptide and came with topical imiquimod. The antigens these receptors bind are not known. The specimen comprised PBMCs, sampled from a glioma patient whose treatment included an IDH1 peptide vaccine. These receptors were taken from a woman in her forties or fifties with glioma.

The gene calls are TRBV5-4 and TRBJ2-1; 7 bases agree with TRBD2. J was trimmed by 2 bases and V by 4 bases; bases with no gene match: 6. The CDR3 has 15 amino acids. Germline values: CDR1 SGHNT, CDR2 YYREEE (reference sequence). The CDR3: CASSPWGGPYNEQFF. In DNA, the CDR3 is TGTGCCAGCAGCCCCTGGGGGGGACCCTACAATGAGCAGTTCTTC.

The chain carries TRBV5-6 and TRBJ1-5; 10 nucleotides match TRBD1. Germline CDR1 SGHDT, CDR2 YYEEEE. This CDR3 has 14 residues. J lost 5 bases, V lost 4 bases, and 3 bases had no gene match. This chain's CDR3 is CASSLGTGDQPQHF. The CDR3 DNA reads TGTGCCAGCAGCCTAGGGACAGGGGATCAGCCCCAGCATTTT.

The chain joins TRBV5-4 to TRBJ2-3; 13 bases line up with TRBD2. V lost 0 bases and J lost 0; bases outside the gene matches: 7. This CDR3 comprises 19 residues. CDR1 is SGHNT, CDR2 YYREEE, per germline (reference sequence). CDR3 protein: CASSLVPGLAGLSTDTQYF. The CDR3 nucleotides are TGTGCCAGCAGCTTGGTTCCGGGACTAGCGGGGCTTAGCACAGATACGCAGTATTTT. Using reference TRBV5-4 and TRBJ2-3 for the parts outside the CDR3, the full variable domain is ETGVTQSPTHLIKTRGQQVTLRCSSQSGHNTVSWYQQALGQGPQFIFQYYREEENGRGNFPPRFSGLQFPNYSSELNVNALELDDSALYLCASSLVPGLAGLSTDTQYFGPGTRLTVL.

This clone was counted a single time. The V and J genes are TRBV28 and TRBJ1-2; the D is unclear. Germline CDR1 and CDR2: MDHEN and SYDVKM. This CDR3 has 10 amino acids. V lost 8 bases and J lost 4, with 5 bases in between. The DNA for the CDR3 is TGTGCCAGCGGCGGCTATGGCTACACCTTC. This codes for CASGGYGYTF.

V gene TRBV14 combines with J gene TRBJ2-3; D is ambiguous. V was pared by 0 bases and J by 7 bases, with 14 bases between. The CDR3 is made up of 15 amino acids. Germline V CDR1 and CDR2: SGHDN, FVKESK. CDR3 coding DNA: TGTGCCAGCAGCCAAGATTCCCGGGCCCTCCATACGCAGTATTTT. Amino acids: CASSQDSRALHTQYF.